A single sample gave rise to the 27 T cell receptor beta chains below, sequenced in a study of beta chain features in type 1 diabetes. What was sequenced were expressed TCRB transcripts, since all of the isolated RNA had been reverse transcribed. Only in-frame clones appear in the TCRdb table, and some are missing; sequencing was by immunoSEQ multiplex PCR. The sample has more than 140,000 clones, approximately 9.8% seen once; the top ten hold 0.55% to 0.75%. Sequences were obtained from central memory CD4+ T cells from blood. The receptors were sampled from a woman aged 35 to 49 in good health.

The chain carries TRBV5-1 and TRBJ2-1, with 7 bases matching TRBD2. The ends lost 4 bases at V and 5 bases at J; junction bases unmatched: 0. This CDR3 is 12 amino acids long. The germline V gene encodes CDR1 SGHRS and CDR2 YFSETQ. Written as DNA, the CDR3 is TGCGCCAGCAGCCTAGCGGACAATGAGCAGTTCTTC. The encoded protein is CASSLADNEQFF.

The rearrangement joins TRBV15 to TRBJ2-5, with 8 bases identical to TRBD2. The V and J ends lost 5 bases and 5 bases, in that order; junction bases with no gene match: 10. This CDR3 has 15 residues. Germline CDR1 is LNHNV and CDR2 is YYDKDF (reference sequence). CDR3 amino acids: CATSPDWGLVETQYF. As DNA, the CDR3 is TGTGCCACCAGCCCCGACTGGGGACTAGTGGAGACCCAGTACTTC.

This clone came up a few times. The chain is built from TRBV5-1 and TRBJ1-2, with 11 bases matching TRBD1. Germline values: CDR1 SGHRS, CDR2 YFSETQ. V shed 3 bases, J shed 1 base, and the junction held 2 bases outside the gene matches. The CDR3 is 15 residues long. The CDR3 coding sequence is TGCGCCAGCAGCTCCGGGACAGGGGGTAACTATGGCTACACCTTC. Protein sequence: CASSSGTGGNYGYTF.

The chain employs TRBV11-2 and TRBJ2-7; a weak D match, TRBD2 (6 bases). The germline gives CDR1 SGHAT, CDR2 FQNNGV. Deletions cut 5 bases from V and 2 bases from J, with 16 bases between. This CDR3 region has 15 residues. The CDR3 sequence: CASSPDGGGTYEQYF. The CDR3 nucleotides read TGTGCCAGCAGCCCCGACGGGGGAGGTACCTACGAGCAGTACTTC.

V and J are TRBV5-1 and TRBJ2-1; TRBD1 agrees at 9 bases. The germline gives CDR1 SGHRS, CDR2 YFSETQ. Unmatched junction bases numbered 8, after V lost 4 bases and J lost 9 bases. The CDR3 extends over 14 amino acids. The CDR3 DNA reads TGCGCCAGCAGCCAACAGGGGGCAAGGGGTGAGCAGTTCTTC. It codes for CASSQQGARGEQFF.

This clone was seen repeatedly, ten times or more. The chain carries TRBV4-1 and TRBJ2-5, with a tentative D call TRBD2 (6 bases). V was cut by 1 base and J by 2 bases, with 8 bases left in between. In germline, CDR1 is MGHRA, CDR2 YSYEKL. This CDR3 is 14 amino acids long. DNA for the CDR3: TGCGCCAGCAGCCAAGTCCGGGGGCAAGAGACCCAGTACTTC. Amino acid sequence: CASSQVRGQETQYF.

V and J are TRBV7-2 and TRBJ1-5, with 8 bases identical to TRBD1. The CDR3 consists of 18 residues. The V and J ends lost 1 base and 4 bases, in that order; junction bases with no gene match: 12. CDR1 and CDR2 from the germline V gene are SGHTA and FQGNSA. The CDR3 DNA follows: TGTGCCAGCAGCTTAGACTACAGGGGGGGTTTAGCAAATCAGCCCCAGCATTTT. Encoded protein: CASSLDYRGGLANQPQHF.

V and J are TRBV11-1 and TRBJ2-7; TRBD2 is a possible D gene (6 bases). Trimming shortened V by 8 bases and J by 2 bases, and 13 bases separated the two germline ends. This CDR3 is built from 13 residues. Germline loops: CDR1 SGHAT, CDR2 FQDESV (reference sequence). CDR3 bases: TGTGCCAGCTCGGTGCGGGGAACCTACGAGCAGTACTTC. Translated: CASSVRGTYEQYF.

This chain uses TRBV29-1 with TRBJ1-4; 8 nucleotides line up with TRBD1. Germline V gene data show CDR1 as SQVTM and CDR2 as ANQGSEA. The junction had 1 base not matched to a gene; V was cut back by 7 bases and J by 3 bases. This CDR3 is 12 amino acids long. The CDR3 reads CSGGQANEKLFF. The CDR3 DNA sequence: TGCAGCGGGGGACAGGCTAATGAAAAACTGTTTTTT.

Here the CDR3 reads CASSVGAGTGAHIQYF. CDR3 in DNA: TGTGCCAGCAGCGTAGGGGCAGGGACAGGGGCCCATATTCAGTACTTC. The chain carries TRBV9 and TRBJ2-4; the match to TRBD1 covers 10 bases. The germline CDR1 and CDR2 sequences are SGDLS and YYNGEE. This CDR3 comprises 16 residues. The ends lost 0 bases at V and 10 bases at J; junction bases unmatched: 10.

This clone was seen a handful of times. The gene calls are TRBV18 and TRBJ2-7; possible D gene TRBD2, 5 bases. This CDR3 spans 13 amino acids. Trimming pared 1 base from V and 5 bases from J, leaving 9 bases between. Germline CDR1 is KGHSH and CDR2 is LQKENI. CDR3 sequence reads: CASSPQASNEQYF. DNA for the CDR3: TGTGCCAGCTCACCACAGGCTAGCAACGAGCAGTACTTC.

The chain uses TRBV21-1 and TRBJ2-1; TRBD1 is taken as the D call from the table, unchecked against the DNA. TRBV21-1 is noted as a pseudogene. The CDR3 consists of 19 residues. The CDR3 DNA reads TGTGCCAGCAGCACGGCCGGGACAGGGAGATGTGGGGGAAGCAATGAGCAGTTCTTC. Amino acids: CASSTAGTGRCGGSNEQFF.

The chain has TRBV5-4 and TRBJ1-1; 8 bases align to TRBD1. Trimming cost V 4 bases and J 3 bases; bases outside gene matches: 8. Per the germline V gene, CDR1 is SGHNT and CDR2 is YYREEE (reference sequence). The CDR3 loop spans 15 amino acids. CDR3 amino acids: CASSPRDRWDTEAFF. The CDR3 DNA reads TGTGCCAGCAGCCCCCGGGACAGGTGGGACACTGAAGCTTTCTTT.

J is TRBJ1-3 and V is TRBV29-1, with TRBD1 identical over 9 bases. CDR1 SQVTM and CDR2 ANQGSEA come from the germline V gene. The trim removed 7 bases at V and 4 bases at J, leaving 5 bases unmatched. The CDR3 has 13 residues. CDR3 sequence: CSAGTGHGNTIYF. In nucleotides, the CDR3 is TGCAGCGCCGGGACAGGGCACGGAAACACCATATATTTT.

This clone was seen once. J is TRBJ1-4 and V is TRBV2, with TRBD1 matching 9 bases. This CDR3 is 15 amino acids long. Germline CDR1 SNHLY, CDR2 FYNNEI. J lost 7 bases, V lost 6 bases, and 9 bases had no gene match. CDR3 sequence: CASSLLGQGREKLFF. The CDR3 DNA follows: TGTGCCAGCAGCTTATTGGGACAGGGACGTGAAAAACTGTTTTTT.

This clone has a handful of counts. The gene calls are TRBV7-8 and TRBJ1-4, with a tentative D call TRBD1 (5 bases). Trimming left V 2 bases short and J 7 bases short, with 14 bases between. This CDR3 has 15 residues. The V gene's germline CDR1 is SGHVS and CDR2 FQNEAQ. Written as DNA, the CDR3 is TGTGCCAGCAGCTTAATCCGGGGGTCTCCTGAAAAACTGTTTTTT. It yields the protein CASSLIRGSPEKLFF.

This rearrangement joins TRBV5-1 to TRBJ2-7; possible D gene TRBD1, 6 bases. Germline V lookup: CDR1 SGHRS, CDR2 YFSETQ. V was pared by 4 bases and J by 0 bases, with 14 bases between. The CDR3 extends over 15 amino acids. DNA of the CDR3: TGCGCCAGCAGCCTGACAGGAGATTACTCCTACGAGCAGTACTTC. Its translation is CASSLTGDYSYEQYF.

This clone showed up just a few times. In the same sample, other DNA sequences code for this CDR3. V is TRBV7-2 and J is TRBJ2-5, with unresolved D. Germline V gene lookup returns CDR1 SGHTA and CDR2 FQGNSA. The V and J ends lost 6 bases and 7 bases respectively, with 9 bases between them. The CDR3 has 11 amino acids. The DNA of the CDR3 is TGTGCCAGCAGTCTTCCAGGGACCCAGTACTTC. As protein: CASSLPGTQYF.

This clone was seen more than once but under ten times. The chain links TRBV11-2 to TRBJ2-1, with 7 nucleotides matching TRBD1. V shed 0 bases and J 14 bases; nucleotides not matched to a gene: 7. Germline V gene data show CDR1 as SGHAT and CDR2 as FQNNGV. CDR3 length equals 13 residues. The CDR3 DNA is TGTGCCAGCAGCTTAGATCGGGGACAGAGAAAGTTCTTC. Translated: CASSLDRGQRKFF.

The chain recombines TRBV2 with TRBJ2-5; 8 nucleotides line up with TRBD2. V lost 7 bases, J lost 4 bases, and 11 bases stayed unmatched. The CDR3 totals 15 residues. Germline-derived CDR1 and CDR2 are SNHLY and FYNNEI. The CDR3: CASMNPSGGSETQYF. The CDR3 DNA sequence: TGTGCCAGCATGAACCCGAGCGGGGGTTCAGAGACCCAGTACTTC.

V gene TRBV7-9 combines with J gene TRBJ1-5; no clear D gene. Germline V gives CDR1 SEHNR, CDR2 FQNEAQ (reference sequence). Trimming shortened V by 3 bases and J by 7 bases, and 13 bases separated the two germline ends. The length of the CDR3 is 14 residues. The CDR3 nucleotides read TGTGCCAGCAGCTTCGGGGTCGTTGGCCAGCCCCAGCATTTT. Its protein product is CASSFGVVGQPQHF.

This chain joins TRBV7-2 and TRBJ2-5; the D gene is possibly TRBD2 (6 bases). CDR3 length equals 13 residues. V lost 4 bases to trimming and J lost 1 base, with 7 bases between them. CDR1 and CDR2 (germline): SGHTA, FQGNSA. The CDR3 sequence: CASSWDFQETQYF. The DNA of the CDR3 is TGTGCCAGCAGCTGGGACTTCCAAGAGACCCAGTACTTC.

The CDR3 loop reads CASSFLGTGSYEQYF. The CDR3 DNA sequence: TGTGCCAGCAGCTTTCTGGGGACAGGGTCCTACGAGCAGTACTTC. The gene calls are TRBV5-6 and TRBJ2-7; 9 nucleotides agree with TRBD1. The germline V gene encodes CDR1 SGHDT and CDR2 YYEEEE. Unmatched junction bases numbered 4, after V lost 2 bases and J lost 1 base. This CDR3 is built from 15 residues.

The chain recombines TRBV6-1 with TRBJ2-7, with 9 bases matching TRBD1. After removal of 6 bases from V and 9 bases from J, the junction contained 9 bases not matched to a gene. Germline loops: CDR1 MNHNS, CDR2 SASEGT. This CDR3 is 13 amino acids long. In DNA, the CDR3 is TGTGCCAGCAGCCTTGGACAGGGGCCGTCGCAGTACTTC. Translation: CASSLGQGPSQYF.

CDR3 region: CASSPRESPQHF. DNA of the CDR3: TGTGCCAGCTCACCAAGAGAGTCGCCCCAGCATTTT. The rearrangement links TRBV18 to TRBJ1-5; D unclear. V was clipped by 2 bases and J by 9 bases, with 8 bases between them. In germline, CDR1 is KGHSH, CDR2 LQKENI. The CDR3 extends over 12 amino acids. Complete variable domain (other parts from reference TRBV18 and TRBJ1-5): NAGVMQNPRHLVRRRGQEARLRCSPMKGHSHVYWYRQLPEEGLKFMVYLQKENIIDESGMPKERFSAEFPKEGPSILRIQQVVRGDSAAYFCASSPRESPQHFGDGTRLSIL.

The rearrangement joins TRBV5-6 to TRBJ1-6, with TRBD1 as a possible D gene (6 bases). Germline lookup yields CDR1 SGHDT and CDR2 YYEEEE. V was trimmed by 5 bases and J by 8 bases, leaving 14 bases between them. The CDR3 length is 14 residues. This CDR3 reads CASSRGGADSPLHF. In DNA, the CDR3 is TGTGCCAGCAGTCGGGGGGGGGCTGATTCACCCCTCCACTTT.

This clone was found a few times. The CDR3 is CASSLVRGGIETQYF. Here the CDR3 DNA reads TGTGCCAGCAGCTTAGTAAGGGGAGGGATAGAGACCCAGTACTTC. V and J are TRBV7-9 and TRBJ2-5; 7 bases are shared with TRBD2. CDR3 length equals 15 residues. V dropped 1 base and J dropped 4; count of bases not matched to a gene: 6. Germline CDR1 and CDR2: SEHNR and FQNEAQ (reference sequence).